This T cell receptor (beta chain) was identified during a study of siplizumab effects on memory and regulatory T cells. Each sample had 95,000 to 100,000 TCR templates assayed. Generated by immunoSEQ multiplex PCR, the TCRdb table keeps only in-frame clones and is missing some. The sample lists about 100,000 clones, less than 95% seen once, with 1% to 1.5% in the top ten. Trimming left V 4 bases short and J 10 bases short, with 11 bases between. The CDR3 covers 11 residues. CDR1 is SNHLY and CDR2 is FYNNEI in the germline V gene. Turning to this clone: Antigen unknown.

Study observations and caveats: The authors did not confirm suppressive function in proliferating Tregs from siplizumab cultures.

Material: non-Treg CD4+ T cells sorted from blood. This receptor was identified in a human donor in good health. The chain combines TRBV2 with TRBJ2-7; D gene uncertain. The CDR3 DNA reads as TGTGCCAGCAGTGTACAGAAACCCCAGTACTTC. Translation gives CASSVQKPQYF. Full variable domain (missing parts from reference TRBV2 and TRBJ2-7): EPEVTQTPSHQVTQMGQEVILRCVPISNHLYFYWYRQILGQKVEFLVSFYNNEISEKSEIFDDQFSVERPDGSNFTLKIRSTKLEDSAMYFCASSVQKPQYFGPGTRLTVT.